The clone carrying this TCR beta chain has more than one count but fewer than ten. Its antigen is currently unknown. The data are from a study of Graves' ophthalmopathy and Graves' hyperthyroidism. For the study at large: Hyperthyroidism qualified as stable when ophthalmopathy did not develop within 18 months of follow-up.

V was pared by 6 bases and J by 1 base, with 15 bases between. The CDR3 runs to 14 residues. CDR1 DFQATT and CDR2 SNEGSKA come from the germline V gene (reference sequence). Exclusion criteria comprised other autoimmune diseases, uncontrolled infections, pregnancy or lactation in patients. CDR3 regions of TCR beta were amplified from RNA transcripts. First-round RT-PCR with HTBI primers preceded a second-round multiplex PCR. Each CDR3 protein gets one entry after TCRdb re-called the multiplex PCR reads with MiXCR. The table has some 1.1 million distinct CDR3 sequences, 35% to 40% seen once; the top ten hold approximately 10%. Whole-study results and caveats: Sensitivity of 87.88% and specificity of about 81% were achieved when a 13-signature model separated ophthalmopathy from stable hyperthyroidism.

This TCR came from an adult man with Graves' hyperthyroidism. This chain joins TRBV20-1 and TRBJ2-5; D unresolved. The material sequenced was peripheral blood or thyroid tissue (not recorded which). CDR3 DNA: TGCAGTGCCAAACCCCCGCAGTTCCAAGAGACCCAGTACTTC. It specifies CSAKPPQFQETQYF.